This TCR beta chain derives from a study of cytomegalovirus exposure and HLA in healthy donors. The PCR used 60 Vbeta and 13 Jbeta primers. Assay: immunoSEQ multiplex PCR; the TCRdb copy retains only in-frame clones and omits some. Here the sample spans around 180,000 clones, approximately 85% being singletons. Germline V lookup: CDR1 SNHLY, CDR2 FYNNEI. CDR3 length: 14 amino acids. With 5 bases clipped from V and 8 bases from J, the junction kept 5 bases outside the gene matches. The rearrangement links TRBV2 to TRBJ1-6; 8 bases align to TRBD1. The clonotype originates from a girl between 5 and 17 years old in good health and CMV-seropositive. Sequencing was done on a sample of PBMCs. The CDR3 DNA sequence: TGTGCCAGCAGTCGACAGGGGACCGATTCACCCCTCCACTTT. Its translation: CASSRQGTDSPLHF.